This T cell receptor beta chain is drawn from a study of blood T cells in healthy people across ages (dated by TCRdb to about 2015). Background on the whole study: In model experiments, template switching captured about one uniquely barcoded TCR beta cDNA molecule for every two T cells. To track age-related changes in TCR beta repertoire diversity, the study relied on deep sequencing normalized with unique cDNA molecular identifiers. The donors were split into four age groups: young (average about 16 years), middle-aged (roughly 40), aged (roughly 60) and long-lived (approximately 80). Donors of different ages were randomly distributed across sequencing lanes to avoid experimental bias. For two donors (one aged 18 to 29 and one aged 80 or older), the study analyzed two additional independent replicas of 1 million unique cDNA reads from the same blood draw. Overall results and qualifications from the work: Because profiling used bulk unsorted PBMCs, naive and antigen-experienced compartments could not be compared conclusively. Compared with the aged group, the long-lived group had more naive CD4+ T cells, fewer expanded clones and increased TCR diversity, suggesting age selection. As age increased, observed TCR beta diversity per million T cells dropped in a roughly linear way, and a significant reduction was already evident by age 40. Observed TCR beta diversity correlated strongly with the percentage of naive T cells measured by flow cytometry. Estimates of total diversity based on one million sequenced T cells were regarded as lower bounds and as underestimates. The CMV infection status of donors was not known, potentially confounding age-related changes in expanded clonotypes.

A word on this clonotype: Its target antigen remains unknown. It has no much larger one-base neighbor in the sample; base qualities were not kept.

Systemically healthy Caucasian individuals from Russia, roughly 40 in total and aged about 6 to 95 years, were included as donors. Each donor gave 8 to 10 milliliters of peripheral blood, drawn into EDTA-treated Vacutainer tubes. Ficoll-Paque density-gradient centrifugation was used to isolate PBMCs, with at least 6 million per sample. Trizol reagent was used to extract total RNA from PBMCs, with at least 6 micrograms per sample. For every donor, flow cytometry on a PBMC aliquot measured the percentage of naive CD45RAhigh/CD27high T cells. The library was made by 5' RACE. The sequencer listed for this sample is Illumina HiSeq 2500. A second PCR of about 6 to 11 cycles was run with a J-beta primer mix and a sample-barcoded 5' primer. A unique molecular identifier was introduced onto each TCR beta cDNA molecule by a template-switch 5' adaptor carrying 12 random nucleotides. Each sample yielded at least 3 million CDR3-containing paired-end reads. First-strand cDNA synthesis was performed from all RNA using the Mint cDNA synthesis kit, with priming by a TRBC-specific oligonucleotide. After uracil-DNA glycosylase treatment, a first 18-cycle PCR used universal primers M1SS and BC2_uni_R on all cDNA. As for the authors' bioinformatics: For normalization, 1 million high-quality reads, each with a distinct molecular identifier, were randomly selected from each sample. Reads with shared molecular identifiers were discarded instead of being binned into consensus sequences. MiTCR, run with a Q25 quality threshold and the strictest error-elimination algorithm, handled CDR3 identification, clonotype clustering and error correction. Lower-bound total TCR beta diversity was estimated with a nonparametric unseen species model using Euler transformation. Clones were called with MiXCR by TCRdb after fastp trimmed the public reads at Q25, and only in-frame beta chains were retained. All rows with the same CDR3 protein become a single entry with the most common DNA and genes. What appears here as the V and J calls and clone size reflects TCRdb's work, not the paper's. This sample gives 1.5 million to 2 million distinct CDR3 sequences in total; 28% of them show up just once. In total, the top ten clones hold 7.7% of the sample.

The CDR1 and CDR2 encoded by the germline V gene (reference sequence) are MNHEY and SMNVEV. From cysteine to phenylalanine, the CDR3 is 16 amino acids long. Of all the DNA, just the CDR3 is kept, 48 bases in frame from base 1. V and J are truncated by 8 bases and 0 bases respectively, leaving an intervening sequence of 19 bases. This receptor was obtained from a woman in her 30s in good health. The chain is made from TRBV27 and TRBJ1-1; no confident D gene assignment can be made. The specimen was blood. The sequenced DNA is TGTGCCAGCCGCTTGATCACGGATATCATGAACACTGAAGCTTTCTTT. Its protein reads: CASRLITDIMNTEAFF.